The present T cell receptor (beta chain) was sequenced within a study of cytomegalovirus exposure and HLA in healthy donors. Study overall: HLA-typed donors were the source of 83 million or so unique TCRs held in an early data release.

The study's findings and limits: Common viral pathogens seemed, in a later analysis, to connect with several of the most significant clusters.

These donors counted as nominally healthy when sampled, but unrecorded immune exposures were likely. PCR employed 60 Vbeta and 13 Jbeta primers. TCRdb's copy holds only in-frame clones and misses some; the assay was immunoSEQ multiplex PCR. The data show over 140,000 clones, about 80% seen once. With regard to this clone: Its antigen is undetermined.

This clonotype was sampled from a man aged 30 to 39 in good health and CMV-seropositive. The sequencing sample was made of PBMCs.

In DNA, the CDR3 is TGTGCCAGCAGCGATCTAGCGGGAGGTGTCGCAGATACGCAGTATTTT. It is translated as CASSDLAGGVADTQYF. The chain couples TRBV28 to TRBJ2-3; TRBD2 agrees at 11 bases. Germline V gene lookup returns CDR1 MDHEN and CDR2 SYDVKM. J lost 4 bases, V lost 6 bases, and 9 bases had no gene match. The CDR3 runs 16 residues.